A single TCR beta chain is shown here with its context. As yet, its antigen is unknown. A multiplex PCR was run with 60 Vbeta primers and 13 Jbeta primers. Repertoires were generated with immunoSEQ multiplex PCR, while TCRdb's copy carries only in-frame clones and drops some. The data contain some 120,000 clones, about 73% of them singletons. CDR1 is MNHNS, CDR2 SASEGT, per germline. This CDR3 is built from 14 residues. V shed 2 bases and J shed 2 bases, with 9 bases lying between them. These data come from a study of cytomegalovirus exposure and HLA in healthy donors. General study points: A cluster of highly shared sequence variants was likely a sequencing artifact. Later genetic work tied a missense DCLRE1C variant to beta-chain V and J trimming. The authors enumerated 164 TCR beta chains as linked to cytomegalovirus.

Sequenced input: PBMCs. The chain uses TRBV6-1 and TRBJ1-2; the D gene is possibly TRBD1 (6 bases). This receptor was identified in a woman aged 40 to 55 in good health and CMV-seropositive. The CDR3 region is CASSEITGNYGYTF. The CDR3 DNA is TGTGCCAGCAGTGAAATCACAGGGAACTATGGCTACACCTTC.